Sequencing of this T cell receptor (beta chain) was carried out in a study of blood T cell repertoires in COVID-19. Study-wide background: The samples span acute and convalescent COVID-19 from the United States, Italy and Spain.

Authors' processing steps: Estimated nucleated cell counts came from reference gene primer amplification. Method: immunoSEQ multiplex PCR; TCRdb's copy keeps in-frame clones and lacks some. V, J and clone size are those of that table, while D and trimming were read from the DNA. The sample carries roughly 150,000 clones, about 83% recorded once. V was clipped by 5 bases and J by 0 bases, with 11 bases between them. The CDR3 sequence is 14 residues long. Germline values: CDR1 SSHAT, CDR2 FNYEAQ (reference sequence). The source material was peripheral blood. J is TRBJ2-7 and V is TRBV7-7, with D perhaps TRBD1 (5 bases). This TCR was recovered from an elderly woman with acute or convalescent COVID-19. In DNA, the CDR3 is TGTGCCAGCAGCCAGACAGTAAACTCCTACGAGCAGTACTTC. This encodes CASSQTVNSYEQYF.